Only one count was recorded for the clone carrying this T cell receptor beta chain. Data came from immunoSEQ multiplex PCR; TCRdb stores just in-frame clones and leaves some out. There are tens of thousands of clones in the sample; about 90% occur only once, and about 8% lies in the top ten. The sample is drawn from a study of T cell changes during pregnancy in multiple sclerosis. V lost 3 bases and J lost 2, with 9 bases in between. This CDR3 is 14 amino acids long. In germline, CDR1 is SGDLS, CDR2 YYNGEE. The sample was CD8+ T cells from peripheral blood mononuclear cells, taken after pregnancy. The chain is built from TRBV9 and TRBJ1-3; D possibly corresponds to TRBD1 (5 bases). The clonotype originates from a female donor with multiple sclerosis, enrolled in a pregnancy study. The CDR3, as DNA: TGTGCCAGCAGCGGATCAGGGCCTGGAAACACCATATATTTT. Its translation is CASSGSGPGNTIYF.